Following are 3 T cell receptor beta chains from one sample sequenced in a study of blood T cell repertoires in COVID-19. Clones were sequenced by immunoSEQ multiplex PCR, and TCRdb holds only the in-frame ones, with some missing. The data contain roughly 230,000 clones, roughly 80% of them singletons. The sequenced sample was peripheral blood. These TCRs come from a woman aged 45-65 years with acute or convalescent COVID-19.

The CDR3 bases are TGTGCCAGCAGCCTAAGCGGGGACCGCCCTTTCCAAGAGACCCAGTACTTC. Translated, it gives CASSLSGDRPFQETQYF. This rearrangement joins TRBV4-2 to TRBJ2-5; 7 nucleotides line up with TRBD2. The CDR3 contains 17 residues. Germline V gene data show CDR1 as LGHNA and CDR2 as YNFKEQ. The J segment lost 1 base and the V segment lost 4 bases, leaving 12 bases of the junction unmatched.

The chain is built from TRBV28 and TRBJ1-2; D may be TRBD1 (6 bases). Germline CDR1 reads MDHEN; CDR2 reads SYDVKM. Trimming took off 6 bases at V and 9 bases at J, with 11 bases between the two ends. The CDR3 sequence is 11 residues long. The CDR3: CASSLQGRYTF. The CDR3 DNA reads TGTGCCAGCAGCCTACAGGGCCGCTACACCTTC.

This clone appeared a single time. For the CDR3, the DNA is TGTGCCAGCAGTTTCTCGAGAAACTATGGCTACACCTTC. Translating it yields CASSFSRNYGYTF. The chain couples TRBV12-3 or TRBV12-4 to TRBJ1-2; the D is unclear. Trimming removed 3 bases from V and 2 bases from J, with 7 bases in between. The CDR3 has 13 residues.